This T cell receptor (beta chain) was profiled in a study of cytomegalovirus exposure and HLA in healthy donors. Study in general: Membership in the Caucasian-associated ancestry cluster was found for around 85% of about 430 genotyped donors. General study results and limits: Rarity marked most TCR sequences, yet some public TCRs occurred in many donors. There were some V segments, including TRBV6-2 and TRBV6-3, excluded as indistinguishable. Within a later analysis, the majority of CMV-associated TCR beta chains appeared HLA-restricted.

Remarks on this clone: Its specificity is unknown.

Trimming stripped 0 bases from V and 2 bases from J, with 10 bases between. The V gene's germline CDR1 is SGHNT and CDR2 YYREEE (reference sequence). This CDR3 is 15 amino acids long. Use of 60 Vbeta and 13 Jbeta primers characterized the PCR. Repertoires were generated with immunoSEQ multiplex PCR, while TCRdb's copy carries only in-frame clones and drops some. The table lists some 170,000 clones, 77% of them singletons. J is TRBJ2-3 and V is TRBV5-4; D may be TRBD2 (6 bases). The material sequenced was PBMCs. The clonotype originates from a woman aged 60 to 75 in good health and CMV-seropositive. CDR3 nucleotides: TGTGCCAGCAGCTTGGGGGGGGATAACACAGATACGCAGTATTTT. As protein: CASSLGGDNTDTQYF.